These 27 T cell receptor beta chains share one sample of origin, sequenced in a study of T cell changes during pregnancy in multiple sclerosis. Only in-frame clones appear in the TCRdb table, and some are missing; sequencing was by immunoSEQ multiplex PCR. The sample has some 130,000 clones, 90% to 98% seen once. The sequencing used peripheral blood, collected after pregnancy. Receptor source: a female donor with multiple sclerosis, enrolled in a pregnancy study.

The chain couples TRBV27 to TRBJ2-1, with 10 bases matching TRBD1. The CDR3 is 14 residues long. V was pared by 6 bases and J by 3 bases, with 2 bases of the junction left unmatched. Germline lookup yields CDR1 MNHEY and CDR2 SMNVEV (reference sequence). In DNA form, the CDR3 reads TGTGCCAGCAGGGACAGGGGGGGCTACAATGAGCAGTTCTTC. This gives the protein CASRDRGGYNEQFF.

The chain joins TRBV19 to TRBJ2-1, with 11 bases aligning to TRBD2. J gave up 10 bases and V 8 bases, and 10 bases lay outside the gene matches. CDR1 and CDR2 (germline): LNHDA, SQIVND (reference sequence). The CDR3 length is 14 residues. The CDR3 loop is CASGPLAGGVEQFF. The CDR3 DNA follows: TGTGCCAGTGGGCCCCTAGCGGGAGGCGTGGAGCAGTTCTTC.

The genes are TRBV4-3 and TRBJ1-6, with 8 bases matching TRBD1. This CDR3 has 14 amino acids. The junction had 6 bases not matched to a gene; V was cut back by 0 bases and J by 14 bases. Germline V gene sequence: CDR1 LGHNA, CDR2 YSLEER. The CDR3 DNA sequence: TGCGCCAGCAGCCAAGATCTGCAGGGGGCTTCCCTCCACTTT. Protein product: CASSQDLQGASLHF.

This chain uses TRBV29-1 with TRBJ2-1; 8 nucleotides match TRBD2. This CDR3 spans 13 amino acids. Germline trimming cut 2 bases from V and 8 bases from J; bases unmatched to any gene: 5. The V gene's germline CDR1 is SQVTM and CDR2 ANQGSEA. This CDR3 reads CSVEPGGSHEQFF. In DNA form, the CDR3 reads TGCAGCGTTGAACCGGGAGGGAGCCATGAGCAGTTCTTC.

As DNA, the CDR3 is TGTGCCTGGAGTGTACTTGGGGGCGCGGGCACTGAAGCTTTCTTT. Protein: CAWSVLGGAGTEAFF. This chain links TRBV30 with TRBJ1-1, with D tentatively TRBD1 (6 bases). The CDR3 totals 15 residues. From germline, CDR1 is GTSNPN and CDR2 SVGIG (reference sequence). Trimming pared 0 bases from V and 4 bases from J, leaving 15 bases between. Using reference TRBV30 and TRBJ1-1 for the parts outside the CDR3, the full variable domain is SQTIHQWPATLVQPVGSPLSLECTVEGTSNPNLYWYRQAAGRGLQLLFYSVGIGQISSEVPQNLSASRPQDRQFILSSKKLLLSDSGFYLCAWSVLGGAGTEAFFGQGTRLTVV.

This clone was detected a few times. The chain is built from TRBV6-4 and TRBJ2-2; 7 nucleotides agree with TRBD2. V was pared by 5 bases and J by 2 bases, with 11 bases of the junction left unmatched. Germline V gene data show CDR1 as MRHNA and CDR2 as SNTAGT. This CDR3 region has 17 residues. The CDR3 reads CASSSGGAELNTGELFF. CDR3 sequence (DNA): TGTGCCAGCAGTTCGGGAGGAGCGGAACTAAACACCGGGGAGCTGTTTTTT.

The genes are TRBV7-6 and TRBJ2-1; D possibly corresponds to TRBD2 (5 bases). Germline-derived CDR1 and CDR2 are SGHVS and FNYEAQ. This CDR3 is 15 amino acids long. V was shortened by 1 base and J by 3 bases, with 10 bases between the two germline ends. CDR3 amino acids: CASSLGPSSYNEQFF. DNA for the CDR3: TGTGCCAGCAGCTTAGGGCCTAGCAGCTACAATGAGCAGTTCTTC.

V usage is TRBV9 and J usage is TRBJ2-5; 11 bases are shared with TRBD2. The CDR3 runs to 22 residues. Germline V gene lookup returns CDR1 SGDLS and CDR2 YYNGEE. Trimming at V came to 1 base and at J to 0 bases, leaving 20 bases not matched to a gene. As DNA, the CDR3 is TGTGCCAGCAGCGTAAACCCCGGGACTAGCGGTTCAACCAGGGGGTACCAAGAGACCCAGTACTTC. Its protein is CASSVNPGTSGSTRGYQETQYF. Together with reference TRBV9 and TRBJ2-5, the CDR3 gives the full variable domain: DSGVTQTPKHLITATGQRVTLRCSPRSGDLSVYWYQQSLDQGLQFLIQYYNGEERAKGNILERFSAQQFPDLHSELNLSSLELGDSALYFCASSVNPGTSGSTRGYQETQYFGPGTRLLVL.

This clone was found once. The chain carries TRBV19 and TRBJ2-5; 11 nucleotides match TRBD2. CDR1 LNHDA and CDR2 SQIVND come from the germline V gene (reference sequence). This CDR3 has 17 amino acids. V gave up 1 base and J gave up 4 bases; unmatched junction bases: 8. The CDR3 DNA reads TGTGCCAGTAGTATAGGGGTAGCGGGAGGGCCCGCAGAGACCCAGTACTTC. Translating gives CASSIGVAGGPAETQYF.

This CDR3 reads CASSYSGVFYNEQFF. Here the CDR3 DNA reads TGCGCCAGCAGCTACTCGGGGGTTTTCTACAATGAGCAGTTCTTC. The V and J genes are TRBV5-1 and TRBJ2-1; weak D call: TRBD2 (6 bases). The V end was cut by 3 bases, the J end by 3 bases, with 13 bases between. CDR3 length: 15 amino acids. Germline lookup yields CDR1 SGHRS and CDR2 YFSETQ.

The rearrangement joins TRBV5-4 to TRBJ1-1; 9 nucleotides agree with TRBD1. Germline V gene data show CDR1 as SGHNT and CDR2 as YYREEE (reference sequence). The junction had 5 bases not matched to a gene; V was cut back by 4 bases and J by 4 bases. This CDR3 has 14 amino acids. Written as DNA, the CDR3 is TGTGCCAGCAGCCCCGGGACAGGGCCCACTGAAGCTTTCTTT. Its translation is CASSPGTGPTEAFF.

V usage is TRBV5-4 and J usage is TRBJ2-7; D not resolved. Germline loops: CDR1 SGHNT, CDR2 YYREEE (reference sequence). The V and J ends lost 4 bases and 2 bases respectively, with 16 bases between them. The CDR3 has 15 amino acids. This chain's CDR3 is CASSAELSRTYEQYF. For the CDR3, the DNA is TGTGCCAGCAGCGCTGAGTTATCTAGGACCTACGAGCAGTACTTC.

The chain employs TRBV27 and TRBJ1-2; 9 bases map to TRBD1. This CDR3 is 14 amino acids long. Germline CDR1 reads MNHEY; CDR2 reads SMNVEV (reference sequence). The V and J ends lost 6 bases and 7 bases, in that order; junction bases with no gene match: 9. The CDR3 loop is CASSPGTGTFGYTF. The CDR3 nucleotides read TGTGCCAGCAGCCCCGGGACAGGGACGTTTGGCTACACCTTC.

This chain joins TRBV7-8 and TRBJ2-1; 7 positions agree with TRBD2. Losses at the gene ends were 6 bases for V and 0 bases for J; bases not matched to a gene: 8. The germline V gene has CDR1 SGHVS and CDR2 FQNEAQ. The CDR3 has 16 residues. CDR3 amino acids: CASRLFAGDSYNEQFF. The DNA of the CDR3 is TGTGCCAGCAGGCTCTTCGCGGGAGACTCCTACAATGAGCAGTTCTTC.

The chain has TRBV7-6 and TRBJ2-1; 9 bases line up with TRBD1. The CDR3 sequence is 16 residues long. Germline V CDR1 and CDR2: SGHVS, FNYEAQ. The J segment lost 8 bases and the V segment lost 3 bases, leaving 11 bases of the junction unmatched. The CDR3: CASSFTNRGLRDEQFF. CDR3 nucleotide sequence: TGTGCCAGCAGCTTTACAAACAGGGGGCTTCGGGATGAGCAGTTCTTC.

The chain recombines TRBV6-1 with TRBJ1-5; no firm D call. Germline V gene lookup returns CDR1 MNHNS and CDR2 SASEGT. The germline V and J ends were trimmed by 5 bases and 3 bases, with 8 bases remaining between them. This CDR3 is built from 13 residues. Here the CDR3 DNA reads TGTGCCAGCAGTCGGGATCTCAATCAGCCCCAGCATTTT. It yields the protein CASSRDLNQPQHF.

The chain links TRBV19 to TRBJ2-7, with D maybe TRBD2 (6 bases). CDR1 and CDR2 from the germline V gene are LNHDA and SQIVND (reference sequence). This CDR3 comprises 13 residues. The ends were cut back, 6 bases at V and 0 bases at J, with 9 bases in the middle. CDR3 residues: CASREGSSYEQYF. The CDR3 coding sequence is TGTGCCAGTAGGGAGGGGAGCTCCTACGAGCAGTACTTC.

The CDR3 is CSSRTELNGYTF. CDR3 bases: TGCAGCTCAAGGACAGAGTTAAATGGCTACACCTTC. This chain joins TRBV29-1 and TRBJ1-2; tentative D call: TRBD1 (6 bases). CDR3 size: 12 residues. Trimming stripped 8 bases from V and 6 bases from J, with 16 bases between. CDR1 and CDR2 from the germline V gene are SQVTM and ANQGSEA. The whole variable domain, filled in from reference TRBV29-1 and TRBJ1-2, reads SAVISQKPSRDICQRGTSLTIQCQVDSQVTMMFWYRQQPGQSLTLIATANQGSEATYESGFVIDKFPISRPNLTFSTLTVSNMSPEDSSIYLCSSRTELNGYTFGSGTRLTVV.

The CDR3 DNA is TGTGCCAGCAGCTTACGGACCGCTAGCGAGCAGTTCTTC. Its translation: CASSLRTASEQFF. The chain couples TRBV9 to TRBJ2-1; D possibly corresponds to TRBD2 (5 bases). Germline CDR1 reads SGDLS; CDR2 reads YYNGEE. The CDR3 length is 13 residues. Trimming stripped 4 bases from V and 10 bases from J, with 15 bases between.

This clone is a singleton in its sample. This sequence joins TRBV30 and TRBJ2-7, with 7 bases lining up with TRBD1. The germline gives CDR1 GTSNPN, CDR2 SVGIG (reference sequence). The length of the CDR3 is 11 residues. J lost 5 bases, V lost 5 bases, and 3 bases had no gene match. The CDR3 protein is CAWATGNEQYF. CDR3 bases: TGTGCCTGGGCGACAGGGAACGAGCAGTACTTC.

V and J are TRBV28 and TRBJ2-7; perhaps TRBD2 as D (6 bases). The CDR3 runs 15 residues. With 3 bases removed from V and 7 bases from J, the gap between germline ends came to 19 bases. Germline V gene lookup returns CDR1 MDHEN and CDR2 SYDVKM. CDR3 loop: CASSFSGGYRGEQYF. CDR3 coding DNA: TGTGCCAGCAGTTTTAGTGGAGGGTACCGTGGGGAGCAGTACTTC.

The CDR3 loop is CASSAAGNGYHEQYF. DNA for the CDR3: TGTGCCAGCAGCGCCGCGGGAAACGGGTACCACGAGCAGTACTTC. J is TRBJ2-7 and V is TRBV9; weak D call: TRBD2 (6 bases). This CDR3 is built from 15 residues. V dropped 3 bases and J dropped 5 bases, with 18 bases sitting between them. The germline V gene has CDR1 SGDLS and CDR2 YYNGEE.

The rearrangement uses TRBV11-3 and TRBJ2-1, with D hard to call. V was pared by 0 bases and J by 0 bases, with 6 bases between. The CDR3 is made up of 15 amino acids. Germline V gene data show CDR1 as SGHNT and CDR2 as YENEEA. This chain's CDR3 is CASSLDQNSYNEQFF. CDR3 DNA sequence: TGTGCCAGCAGCTTAGATCAGAACTCCTACAATGAGCAGTTCTTC.

The V gene is TRBV28, the J gene TRBJ1-5; 7 bases match TRBD1. V gave up 5 bases and J gave up 6 bases; unmatched junction bases: 7. Germline V gives CDR1 MDHEN, CDR2 SYDVKM. This CDR3 is built from 14 residues. The CDR3 sequence: CASSTQGFGQPQHF. Written as DNA, the CDR3 is TGTGCCAGCAGTACACAGGGGTTCGGTCAGCCCCAGCATTTT.

This chain connects TRBV7-8 to TRBJ2-7; the match to TRBD2 covers 7 bases. Trimming removed 4 bases from V and 0 bases from J; junction bases left unmatched: 9. The CDR3 has 16 amino acids. Germline V lookup: CDR1 SGHVS, CDR2 FQNEAQ. The CDR3 DNA sequence: TGTGCCAGCAGCTCGGCGGTGGGCGGGAGCTCCTACGAGCAGTACTTC. This encodes CASSSAVGGSSYEQYF.

The chain recombines TRBV10-3 with TRBJ2-3; no firm D call. The CDR3 contains 13 residues. The germline CDR1 and CDR2 sequences are ENHRY and SYGVKD. Trimming pared 7 bases from V and 1 base from J, leaving 9 bases between. The CDR3 loop reads CAITSVRTDTQYF. CDR3 in DNA: TGTGCCATCACGAGCGTCCGCACAGATACGCAGTATTTT.

The V call is TRBV5-1, the J call TRBJ1-1; D is undetermined. The CDR3 is 15 amino acids. In germline, CDR1 is SGHRS, CDR2 YFSETQ. V gave up 0 bases and J gave up 0 bases, with 9 bases separating them. The CDR3 DNA sequence: TGCGCCAGCAGCTTGGATCACAGTTTGAACACTGAAGCTTTCTTT. It encodes CASSLDHSLNTEAFF.